This TCR beta chain comes out of a study of T cell responses to AZD1222 COVID-19 vaccine (dated by TCRdb to the early 2020s). Some background on the complete study: A total of around 240 trial participants underwent TCR sequencing, of whom 200 to 220 received two doses of AZD1222 and roughly 25 received two doses of the MenACWY control vaccine. Trial participants were enrolled into age subgroups of 18-55, 56-69 and 70-plus years, which contained about 150, 27 and 61 TCR-sequenced participants, respectively.

The paper's findings and limits, for the study overall: After two AZD1222 doses, spike-specific TCR breadth and depth were significantly higher than at day 0 and than in MenACWY recipients. Conclusions about previously exposed vaccinees were limited because only six AZD1222 recipients were SARS-CoV-2 seropositive at baseline. Epitopes outside the regions mutated in the B.1.351 and B.1.1.7 variants were reportedly recognized by nearly half of the unique spike-specific TCRs. Because no day 14 peak-response samples were available, repertoires were characterized only after the peak T cell response. In the small 56-69-year group, the increase in depth fell short of significance, most likely because of low power. The whole spike protein was spanned by vaccine-associated CD4 TCRs, and dominant responses were seen in regions 160-218 and 743-854. Most participants were white British and females outnumbered males, and the authors suggested that clonal diversity may have been underestimated.

The CDR3 regions of human TCRbeta chains were analyzed by immunosequencing. In the original analysis: Repertoire TCRs were checked for matches against a reference library of SARS-CoV-2-specific TCRs that had been generated using the MIRA antigen-specificity platform. Breadth was defined as the fraction of unique TCRs that were SARS-CoV-2-associated. Depth was defined as the fraction of total T cells that were SARS-CoV-2-associated. Using the MIRA data, each spike-specific TCR was assigned both to the spike region to which the TCR was reactive and to a CD4 or CD8 class. Log10-transformed breadth and depth values were compared by one-way ANOVA with Sidak's multiple comparisons tests. TCRdb provides this immuneACCESS table in a form limited to in-frame rearrangements. Some clones are lacking; in checked studies, under half of them reflect an unresolved V gene, and why the rest are absent is not known. V and J calls plus clone size are reproduced from that table; the DNA served to infer D and trimming. The sample data list about 140,000 clones, and roughly 93% of these were observed just once. The ten biggest clones cover approximately 2% of the sample.

The CDR3 starts with the cysteine, ends with the phenylalanine, and has 17 residues. The only DNA kept is the CDR3, 51 bases in frame from the first base. CDR1 MNHNS and CDR2 SASEGT were looked up in the germline V gene. The V end gives up 3 bases and the J end 4 bases, leaving 11 bases in the junction not matched to a gene. The time point label, as the study defines it: about 28 days (+/-7) after the second vaccine dose. AZD1222 recipients with second doses at about 4 weeks or about 12 weeks were pooled, because spike-specific TCR depth and breadth did not differ between schedules. Vaccinee samples came from UK trials COV001 and COV002, including a single-blind randomized controlled phase 2/3 trial of AZD1222 (ChAdOx1 nCoV-19) in healthy adults. Trial participant PBMC samples were collected at day 0 and day 28 after the second dose for TCRbeta chain sequencing. A note on this clone: Its antigen remains unidentified. No per-base quality is available; no much larger clone lies one base away.

Here the chain combines TRBV6-1 and TRBJ2-1; TRBD2 aligns with 8 central bases. Material: peripheral blood, obtained 28 days after the second AZD1222 dose. The receptor's source is an adult who received the AZD1222 COVID-19 vaccine. The nucleotide sequence reads as follows: TGTGCCAGCAGTGATCGTTACGGGGGGGCGCAATACAATGAGCAGTTCTTC. This is translated as CASSDRYGGAQYNEQFF.